These T cell receptor beta chains were read from a single sample in a study of human T cells and chemical hapten exposure. MiXCR was run by TCRdb on the RACE reads, yielding one entry per CDR3 protein. The data contain around 340,000 distinct CDR3 sequences, under 8% of them singletons. Sequences were derived from whole blood, sampled in connection with sensitization to the hapten diphenylcyclopropenone (DPC). All receptors come from a young woman with alopecia areata. Some clones in this sample may be carry-over from other donors' samples. CDR3s include the opening cysteine and the closing phenylalanine or tryptophan. D genes are given only for firm matches.

v_gene,j_gene,d_gene,CDR3aa
TRBV5-5,TRBJ1-4,NA,CASSLPPTGRNPNEKLFF
TRBV4-3,TRBJ2-3,TRBD2,CASSLGLAGTDTQYF
TRBV2,TRBJ1-6,TRBD1,CASSEGWDRRNSPLHF
TRBV12-3/TRBV12-4,TRBJ2-1,TRBD1,CASSSQGSTYNEQFF
TRBV7-9,TRBJ1-2,NA,CASSPGPTGGYTF
TRBV5-1,TRBJ2-3,TRBD2,CASSLGTSGLTDTQYF
TRBV4-2,TRBJ1-1,NA,CASSQGDTANTEAFF
TRBV12-3/TRBV12-4,TRBJ1-5,NA,CASSFMSQPQHF
TRBV5-1,TRBJ2-4,NA,CASSARRDSGNAKNIQYF
TRBV5-1,TRBJ1-1,NA,CASSGGAGGATEAFF
TRBV29-1,TRBJ1-1,NA,CSVEANTEAFF
TRBV5-4,TRBJ2-1,TRBD1,CASSLIQGVNDEQFF
TRBV12-3/TRBV12-4,TRBJ2-6,NA,CASSLRGPSSGANVLTF
TRBV4-2,TRBJ1-3,TRBD1,CASSQVRTGAPLSGNTIYF
TRBV20-1,TRBJ2-3,TRBD2,CSATLAQTPTQYF
TRBV4-2,TRBJ2-1,TRBD2,CASSPRGGVDEQFF